A single sample gave rise to the 21 T cell receptor beta chains below, sequenced in a study of T cells after yellow fever vaccination. Each CDR3 protein gets one entry after TCRdb re-called the 5' RACE reads with MiXCR. The sample contains some 200,000 distinct CDR3 sequences, 8% to 13% of which appear only once. The sequences come from CD8+ T cells sorted from PBMCs, collected 15 days after the yellow fever booster vaccination. The receptors were gathered from a man aged 18 to 29 who received the YFV17D yellow fever vaccine.

This clonotype was observed a handful of times. J is TRBJ2-5 and V is TRBV11-2; no firm D call. The V and J ends lost 1 base and 4 bases respectively, with 4 bases between them. The CDR3 is made up of 12 amino acids. CDR1 SGHAT and CDR2 FQNNGV come from the germline V gene. The CDR3 protein is CASSLGVETQYF. The CDR3 DNA reads as TGTGCCAGCAGCTTAGGGGTAGAGACCCAGTACTTC.

This clonotype has more than one count but fewer than ten. The chain is built from TRBV6-4 and TRBJ2-4; D possibly uses TRBD1 or TRBD2 (5 bases each). This CDR3 spans 14 amino acids. CDR1 is MRHNA and CDR2 is SNTAGT in the germline V gene. V was cut by 2 bases and J by 9 bases, with 14 bases left in between. In nucleotides, the CDR3 is TGTGCCAGCAGTGACGGGGGAGATGGTAGCATTCAGTACTTC. Its protein is CASSDGGDGSIQYF.

This rearrangement joins TRBV29-1 to TRBJ2-2, with 7 positions matching TRBD1. From germline, CDR1 is SQVTM and CDR2 ANQGSEA. The ends lost 3 bases at V and 5 bases at J; junction bases unmatched: 9. The CDR3 loop spans 15 amino acids. The CDR3 DNA follows: TGCAGCGTTGATGGGCAGGGGGTAAATACCGGGGAGCTGTTTTTT. Its translation is CSVDGQGVNTGELFF.

This clonotype was picked up many times. The J gene is TRBJ2-1, the V gene TRBV7-8; 7 nucleotides match TRBD2. J gave up 3 bases and V 5 bases, and 7 bases lay outside the gene matches. The CDR3 spans 15 residues. From germline, CDR1 is SGHVS and CDR2 FQNEAQ. CDR3 protein: CASSVTGGGYNEQFF. The CDR3 DNA follows: TGTGCCAGCAGCGTTACGGGCGGGGGCTACAATGAGCAGTTCTTC.

This clonotype showed up many times. The chain links TRBV6-5 to TRBJ2-7, with D perhaps TRBD1 or TRBD2 (5 bases each). CDR3 length: 15 residues. CDR1 MNHEY and CDR2 SVGAGI come from the germline V gene. V was cut by 0 bases and J by 6 bases, with 15 bases left in between. The CDR3 DNA is TGTGCCAGCAGTTACTCGAGGGCCTTGCAGGGCGAGCAGTACTTC. Translation: CASSYSRALQGEQYF.

V is TRBV6-5 and J is TRBJ2-7; TRBD1 is a possible D gene (5 bases). The ends were cut back, 2 bases at V and 2 bases at J, with 10 bases in the middle. The CDR3 covers 14 residues. The germline V gene encodes CDR1 MNHEY and CDR2 SVGAGI. CDR3 sequence reads: CASSYGSGPYEQYF. In DNA, the CDR3 is TGTGCCAGCAGTTACGGTTCAGGGCCCTACGAGCAGTACTTC.

The rearrangement joins TRBV6-2 or TRBV6-3 to TRBJ2-7; D perhaps matches TRBD2 (5 bases). This CDR3 has 17 amino acids. Germline assignment: CDR1 MNHEY and CDR2 SVGEGT. V gave up 6 bases and J gave up 0 bases, with 21 bases separating them. CDR3 sequence (DNA): TGTGCCAGCAGCACCCCTGAAGGGCTCAGCGGCTCCTACGAGCAGTACTTC. It codes for CASSTPEGLSGSYEQYF.

A few counts support this clonotype. The chain carries TRBV5-6 and TRBJ2-2; D perhaps matches TRBD2 (5 bases). CDR3 length: 14 amino acids. The V end was cut by 4 bases, the J end by 10 bases, with 17 bases between. Germline values: CDR1 SGHDT, CDR2 YYEEEE. The CDR3 loop reads CASSPGSISPELFF. DNA of the CDR3: TGTGCCAGCAGCCCGGGGTCGATTAGCCCGGAGCTGTTTTTT. The full variable domain, in which reference TRBV5-6 and TRBJ2-2 provide the parts outside the CDR3, is DAGVTQSPTHLIKTRGQQVTLRCSPKSGHDTVSWYQQALGQGPQFIFQYYEEEERQRGNFPDRFSGHQFPNYSSELNVNALLLGDSALYLCASSPGSISPELFFGEGSRLTVL.

This clonotype came up many times. The chain employs TRBV12-5 and TRBJ2-7; 11 bases map to TRBD1. In germline, CDR1 is LGHNT, CDR2 FRNRAP. V was pared by 7 bases and J by 4 bases, with 9 bases of the junction left unmatched. The CDR3 loop spans 15 amino acids. This CDR3 reads CASATPGTGGYEQYF. The CDR3 DNA sequence: TGTGCTAGTGCCACGCCCGGGACAGGGGGGTACGAGCAGTACTTC.

This clonotype was picked up many times. Here the CDR3 reads CASSLDVAPDRIRLINNEQFF. The CDR3 coding sequence is TGTGCCAGCAGCTTAGACGTCGCGCCGGACCGAATAAGACTAATTAACAATGAGCAGTTCTTC. The chain combines TRBV7-6 with TRBJ2-1, with D perhaps TRBD2 (5 bases). The V and J ends lost 1 base and 5 bases respectively, with 30 bases between them. The germline V gene encodes CDR1 SGHVS and CDR2 FNYEAQ. The CDR3 is 21 amino acids.

This clonotype was observed a few times. This chain links TRBV9 with TRBJ1-5, with no clear D. V was clipped by 3 bases and J by 3 bases, with 13 bases between them. Per germline, CDR1 SGDLS and CDR2 YYNGEE. This CDR3 comprises 15 residues. DNA for the CDR3: TGTGCCAGCAGCGAGAGCGGGAGCAACAATCAGCCCCAGCATTTT. This sequence encodes CASSESGSNNQPQHF.

This chain uses TRBV28 with TRBJ2-1; TRBD2 matches 7 bases. V lost 5 bases and J lost 0; bases outside the gene matches: 7. This CDR3 contains 16 residues. Germline assignment: CDR1 MDHEN and CDR2 SYDVKM. CDR3 nucleotide sequence: TGTGCCAGCAGTCTGACTAGCCCTAGCTCCTACAATGAGCAGTTCTTC. It yields the protein CASSLTSPSSYNEQFF.

This clonotype has just a few counts. The V call is TRBV6-2 or TRBV6-3, the J call TRBJ2-3; no clear D gene. V gave up 7 bases and J gave up 1 base, with 6 bases separating them. The germline V gene encodes CDR1 MNHEY and CDR2 SVGEGT. The CDR3 runs to 12 residues. CDR3: CASTDRTDTQYF. CDR3 nucleotide sequence: TGTGCCAGCACAGACCGCACAGATACGCAGTATTTT.

This sequence joins TRBV6-2 or TRBV6-3 and TRBJ1-6, with a possible D match to TRBD1 (6 bases). CDR3 length equals 15 residues. CDR1 is MNHEY and CDR2 is SVGEGT in the germline V gene. The V and J ends lost 6 bases and 5 bases respectively, with 14 bases between them. The CDR3 nucleotides are TGTGCCAGCAGGGCGGTCGGACAGAATAATTCACCCCTCCACTTT. Residues: CASRAVGQNNSPLHF.

This clonotype occurred many times. The V gene is TRBV12-3 or TRBV12-4, the J gene TRBJ2-3, with TRBD2 matching over 8 bases. Losses at the gene ends were 11 bases for V and 5 bases for J; bases not matched to a gene: 12. The CDR3 has 14 amino acids. CDR3 nucleotides: TGTGCCGCCGCCGGGGGACTAGTCAAAGATACGCAGTATTTT. Its translation is CAAAGGLVKDTQYF.

V usage is TRBV7-2 and J usage is TRBJ1-1; a possible D gene is TRBD1 (5 bases). The CDR3 is made up of 16 amino acids. Germline V gene sequence: CDR1 SGHTA, CDR2 FQGNSA. V gave up 1 base and J gave up 5 bases, with 17 bases separating them. CDR3: CASSLGPRGLGTEAFF. Written as DNA, the CDR3 is TGTGCCAGCAGCTTAGGACCCCGGGGCCTGGGGACTGAAGCTTTCTTT.

There are a few counts of this clonotype. The gene calls are TRBV20-1 and TRBJ2-5, with 8 bases lining up with TRBD1. The CDR3 consists of 14 residues. The V segment lost 5 bases and the J segment 4 bases; nucleotides outside the gene matches: 9. The germline V gene has CDR1 DFQATT and CDR2 SNEGSKA (reference sequence). DNA of the CDR3: TGCAGTGCTTTAAGACAGGGGTATCGAGAGACCCAGTACTTC. This encodes CSALRQGYRETQYF.

In its sample, this clonotype was seen a few times. J is TRBJ1-6 and V is TRBV4-3, with a weak D call TRBD1 (6 bases). There are 18 residues in the CDR3. The V and J ends lost 0 bases and 6 bases respectively, with 18 bases between them. Germline V lookup: CDR1 LGHNA, CDR2 YSLEER. CDR3 residues: CASSQETYAGQINSPLHF. CDR3 bases: TGCGCCAGCAGCCAAGAGACGTATGCAGGACAGATTAATTCACCCCTCCACTTT.

There are a few counts of this clonotype. This chain links TRBV20-1 with TRBJ1-2; 11 nucleotides match TRBD1. Trimming removed 7 bases from V and 8 bases from J; junction bases left unmatched: 9. Looked up from germline, CDR1 is DFQATT and CDR2 is SNEGSKA (reference sequence). This CDR3 contains 13 residues. The CDR3 here is CSVGTGGLEGYTF. The CDR3 coding sequence is TGCAGTGTTGGGACAGGGGGTTTGGAAGGCTACACCTTC.

This clonotype was recorded a few times. The gene calls are TRBV25-1 and TRBJ2-5; 9 positions match TRBD1. The V and J ends lost 4 bases and 5 bases, in that order; junction bases with no gene match: 8. CDR3 size: 15 residues. Germline values: CDR1 MGHDK, CDR2 SYGVNS. CDR3 in amino acids: CASSGIRDRVETQYF. The CDR3 DNA is TGTGCCAGCAGTGGGATCCGGGACAGGGTGGAGACCCAGTACTTC. The whole variable domain, filled in from reference TRBV25-1 and TRBJ2-5, reads EADIYQTPRYLVIGTGKKITLECSQTMGHDKMYWYQQDPGMELHLIHYSYGVNSTEKGDLSSESTVSRIRTEHFPLTLESARPSHTSQYLCASSGIRDRVETQYFGPGTRLLVL.

The DNA for the CDR3 is TGTGCCAGCAGTTCCAGTGGACAGCTCCTAGACGGTGGCTACACCTTC. Encoded protein: CASSSSGQLLDGGYTF. The rearrangement joins TRBV12-3 or TRBV12-4 to TRBJ1-2, with D tentatively TRBD1 (6 bases). CDR3 length: 16 residues. V shed 4 bases and J shed 7 bases, with 22 bases lying between them.